These 2 T cell receptor beta chains were sequenced from one sample in a study of blood T cell repertoires in COVID-19. Produced via immunoSEQ multiplex PCR; TCRdb's table is partial and in-frame only. Seen here are a few hundred thousand clones, approximately 86% observed once, and the top ten hold under 2.5%. The specimen was peripheral blood. All receptors come from a man younger than 45 with active or convalescent COVID-19.

This clone came up a few times. The chain couples TRBV5-1 to TRBJ1-2, with TRBD1 matching 7 bases. Trimming removed 4 bases from V and 2 bases from J; junction bases left unmatched: 8. In germline, CDR1 is SGHRS, CDR2 YFSETQ. The CDR3 has 15 residues. CDR3 bases: TGCGCCAGCAGCGTGGGACAGAACATGAACTATGGCTACACCTTC. Translated: CASSVGQNMNYGYTF.

This clone was observed a single time. V gene TRBV5-1 combines with J gene TRBJ1-4; 9 bases align to TRBD1. After removal of 3 bases from V and 8 bases from J, the junction contained 8 bases not matched to a gene. CDR1 is SGHRS and CDR2 is YFSETQ in the germline V gene. The CDR3 totals 15 residues. The CDR3 is CASSWGDRDGEKLFF. The DNA of the CDR3 is TGCGCCAGCAGCTGGGGGGACAGGGATGGCGAAAAACTGTTTTTT. The full variable domain, rest sourced from reference TRBV5-1 and TRBJ1-4, is KAGVTQTPRYLIKTRGQQVTLSCSPISGHRSVSWYQQTPGQGLQFLFEYFSETQRNKGNFPGRFSGRQFSNSRSEMNVSTLELGDSALYLCASSWGDRDGEKLFFGSGTQLSVL.